The T cell receptor beta chain described here comes from a study of CD8+CD57+ T cells in acquired aplastic anemia. Study at large: Where healthy donors were concerned, CD4+ cells averaged around 9.9 million reads. Study outcomes and limitations: There were 25 to 30 CD8+ CDR3 sequences that occurred in both patients and controls.

About this clonotype itself: Its antigen is not known.

Germline loops: CDR1 LGHNA, CDR2 YSLEER. The CDR3 totals 17 residues. V shed 5 bases and J 3 bases; nucleotides not matched to a gene: 15. Genomic DNA acted as the template from which TCR beta VDJ combination and CDR3 sequence profiling were carried out. TCRdb used MiXCR to reprocess the reads, holding one entry per CDR3 protein. The data show about 160,000 distinct CDR3 sequences, around 40% seen once. This clonotype was obtained from a human donor in good health. Input material: sorted CD4+, CD8+, or CD8+CD57+ T cells (not recorded which) from PBMCs. The gene calls are TRBV4-3 and TRBJ2-7; 8 bases line up with TRBD1. The CDR3 spells CASSEPELGQADYEQYF. In DNA, the CDR3 is TGCGCCAGCAGCGAACCGGAGCTGGGACAGGCTGACTACGAGCAGTACTTC.